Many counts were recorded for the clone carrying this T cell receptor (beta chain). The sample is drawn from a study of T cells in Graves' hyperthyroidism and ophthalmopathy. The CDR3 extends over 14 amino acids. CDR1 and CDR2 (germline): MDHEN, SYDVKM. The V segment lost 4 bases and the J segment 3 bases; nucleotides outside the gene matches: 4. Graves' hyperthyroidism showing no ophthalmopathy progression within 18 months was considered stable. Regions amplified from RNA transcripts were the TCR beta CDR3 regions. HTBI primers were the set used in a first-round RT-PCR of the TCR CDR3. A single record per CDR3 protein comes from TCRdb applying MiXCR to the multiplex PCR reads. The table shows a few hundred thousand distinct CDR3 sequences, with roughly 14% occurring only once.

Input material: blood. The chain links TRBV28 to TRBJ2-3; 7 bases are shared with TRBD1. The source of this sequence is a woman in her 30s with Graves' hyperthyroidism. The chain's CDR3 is CASSSQQGTDTQYF. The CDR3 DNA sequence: TGTGCCAGCAGTTCTCAACAGGGGACAGATACGCAGTATTTT.